This TCR beta chain came from a study of T cells in Graves' hyperthyroidism and ophthalmopathy. On the basis of clinical symptoms, serum thyroxine and TRAb, thyroid ultrasound and orbital computed tomography, diagnoses were made. RNA transcripts provided the source from which TCR beta CDR3 regions were amplified. The HTBI primer set drove a first-round RT-PCR of the TCR CDR3. TCRdb redid the calling of the multiplex PCR reads with MiXCR, one entry per CDR3 protein. The repertoire holds more than 550,000 distinct CDR3 sequences, with approximately 42% as singletons. Deletions cut 5 bases from V and 9 bases from J, with 17 bases between. CDR3 length: 15 amino acids. Germline-derived CDR1 and CDR2 are LNHNV and YYDKDF (reference sequence).

The sequence was obtained from an adult man with Graves' disease, either hyperthyroidism or ophthalmopathy (not recorded which). The rearrangement joins TRBV15 to TRBJ1-6; D may be TRBD1 (5 bases). The sequencing input was peripheral blood or thyroid tissue (not recorded which). The CDR3 is CATSGRRANRSPLHF. The CDR3 DNA follows: TGTGCCACCAGCGGACGCAGGGCAAACCGTTCACCCCTCCACTTT.